These 15 T cell receptor beta chains came from one sample sequenced in a study of cytomegalovirus exposure and HLA in healthy donors. Amplification used 60 Vbeta primers and 13 Jbeta primers. The data were produced by immunoSEQ multiplex PCR, yet TCRdb's version contains in-frame clones alone and is incomplete. The sample carries under 200,000 clones, 80% to 90% recorded once. The specimen was PBMCs. The source of these receptors is a woman aged 25 to 39 in good health and CMV-seronegative.

The genes are TRBV28 and TRBJ1-5, with D possibly TRBD1 on 5 matching bases. V was shortened by 6 bases and J by 3 bases, with 15 bases between the two germline ends. The length of the CDR3 is 15 residues. The germline gives CDR1 MDHEN, CDR2 SYDVKM. The CDR3 region is CASRMSGLSNQPQHF. In DNA form, the CDR3 reads TGTGCCAGCAGAATGTCGGGACTGTCCAATCAGCCCCAGCATTTT.

This chain joins TRBV28 and TRBJ2-5, with a tentative D call TRBD1 (5 bases). The length of the CDR3 is 13 residues. V lost 6 bases and J lost 5, with 13 bases in between. Germline assignment: CDR1 MDHEN and CDR2 SYDVKM. The CDR3 protein is CASRESGLETQYF. CDR3 DNA sequence: TGTGCCAGCAGAGAGTCAGGGTTGGAGACCCAGTACTTC.

A single count supports this clone. The chain carries TRBV18 and TRBJ2-7; 7 positions agree with TRBD2. The CDR3 extends over 15 amino acids. The V and J ends lost 1 base and 0 bases, in that order; junction bases with no gene match: 3. Germline assignment: CDR1 KGHSH and CDR2 LQKENI. The CDR3 DNA reads as TGTGCCAGCTCACCACGGGGGGGACTCTCCTACGAGCAGTACTTC. Protein sequence: CASSPRGGLSYEQYF. The entire variable domain, with the rest obtained from reference TRBV18 and TRBJ2-7, is as follows: NAGVMQNPRHLVRRRGQEARLRCSPMKGHSHVYWYRQLPEEGLKFMVYLQKENIIDESGMPKERFSAEFPKEGPSILRIQQVVRGDSAAYFCASSPRGGLSYEQYFGPGTRLTVT.

This clone was picked up a small number of times. The chain carries TRBV6-5 and TRBJ2-2; tentative D call: TRBD1 (5 bases). Trimming pared 2 bases from V and 5 bases from J, leaving 9 bases between. The CDR3 extends over 14 amino acids. CDR1 is MNHEY, CDR2 SVGAGI, per germline. The CDR3 bases are TGTGCCAGCAGTTACGGGGCGCCGACCGGGGAGCTGTTTTTT. Protein product: CASSYGAPTGELFF.

The chain is built from TRBV6-5 and TRBJ2-7; D ambiguous. V was pared by 0 bases and J by 0 bases, with 6 bases between. There are 14 residues in the CDR3. In germline, CDR1 is MNHEY, CDR2 SVGAGI. The CDR3: CASSYSPSSYEQYF. The CDR3 nucleotides are TGTGCCAGCAGTTACTCCCCGAGCTCCTACGAGCAGTACTTC.

The chain couples TRBV9 to TRBJ2-7, with 9 positions matching TRBD2. The CDR3 is 14 amino acids. Germline V gene sequence: CDR1 SGDLS, CDR2 YYNGEE. V lost 0 bases to trimming and J lost 4 bases; unmatched junction nucleotides: 2. The CDR3 DNA reads as TGTGCCAGCAGCGTAGATAGCGGGAGTTACGAGCAGTACTTC. Encoded protein: CASSVDSGSYEQYF.

Turning to this clone: Other DNA sequences in this specimen translate into the identical CDR3. V gene TRBV7-3 combines with J gene TRBJ2-3; 9 bases align to TRBD1. This CDR3 has 14 residues. Germline CDR1 reads SGHTA; CDR2 reads FQGTGA. V gave up 4 bases and J gave up 3 bases; unmatched junction bases: 2. The CDR3 coding sequence is TGTGCCAGCAGCTCTGGACAGGGGACAGATACGCAGTATTTT. Encoded protein: CASSSGQGTDTQYF.

The rearrangement joins TRBV2 to TRBJ1-2; D remains ambiguous. Germline values: CDR1 SNHLY, CDR2 FYNNEI. The CDR3 contains 11 residues. V shed 4 bases and J shed 5 bases, with 5 bases lying between them. In DNA form, the CDR3 reads TGTGCCAGCAGTGCACAGTATGGCTACACCTTC. Protein sequence: CASSAQYGYTF.

This sequence joins TRBV2 and TRBJ2-2; 13 nucleotides match TRBD2. The V gene end was trimmed by 6 bases and the J gene end by 5 bases; junction bases not matched to a gene: 3. Germline V gene lookup returns CDR1 SNHLY and CDR2 FYNNEI. The CDR3 spans 15 residues. CDR3 in amino acids: CASRMGLAGTGELFF. In DNA, the CDR3 is TGTGCCAGCAGAATGGGACTAGCGGGAACCGGGGAGCTGTTTTTT.

The chain carries TRBV7-2 and TRBJ1-3; D gene uncertain. Trimming removed 2 bases from V and 0 bases from J, with 14 bases in between. The CDR3 totals 17 residues. Germline V CDR1 and CDR2: SGHTA, FQGNSA. In nucleotides, the CDR3 is TGTGCCAGCAGCTTAACCTACGGCGGGTTCTCTGGAAACACCATATATTTT. This sequence encodes CASSLTYGGFSGNTIYF. Full variable domain (missing parts from reference TRBV7-2 and TRBJ1-3): GAGVSQSPSNKVTEKGKDVELRCDPISGHTALYWYRQSLGQGLEFLIYFQGNSAPDKSGLPSDRFSAERTGGSVSTLTIQRTQQEDSAVYLCASSLTYGGFSGNTIYFGEGSWLTVV.

The gene calls are TRBV12-5 and TRBJ2-5; possible D gene TRBD2, 6 bases. The CDR3 is 14 residues long. Germline V gene sequence: CDR1 LGHNT, CDR2 FRNRAP. Written as DNA, the CDR3 is TGTGCCGCGGCCCTCACCCGGGGGCAAGAGACCCAGTACTTC. It encodes CAAALTRGQETQYF.

The CDR3 coding sequence is TGTGCCAGCAGTCCGCCGGCCAGGGGTGGCTACACCTTC. Residues: CASSPPARGGYTF. This chain joins TRBV28 and TRBJ1-2, with D possibly matching TRBD1 (6 bases). Germline lookup yields CDR1 MDHEN and CDR2 SYDVKM. The CDR3 runs 13 residues. V lost 5 bases and J 7 bases, leaving 14 bases between the germline ends.

The chain recombines TRBV2 with TRBJ2-7, with 8 bases that match TRBD1. The CDR3 consists of 15 residues. V shed 7 bases, J shed 6 bases, and the junction held 14 bases outside the gene matches. Germline V gene sequence: CDR1 SNHLY, CDR2 FYNNEI. This CDR3 reads CASNSLSRGQGEQYF. CDR3 DNA: TGTGCCAGCAACTCCCTAAGCAGGGGGCAGGGCGAGCAGTACTTC.

This clone has just one count. The chain combines TRBV7-9 with TRBJ2-7; D is undetermined. CDR3 size: 11 residues. Per germline, CDR1 SEHNR and CDR2 FQNEAQ (reference sequence). V was shortened by 5 bases and J by 1 base, with 3 bases between the two germline ends. CDR3 coding DNA: TGTGCCAGCAGCCTATCCTACGAGCAGTACTTC. This encodes CASSLSYEQYF.

V usage is TRBV2 and J usage is TRBJ2-1; 7 bases are a match to TRBD1. CDR3 length: 15 amino acids. Germline loops: CDR1 SNHLY, CDR2 FYNNEI. Trimming removed 6 bases from V and 0 bases from J; junction bases left unmatched: 5. The CDR3 DNA reads TGTGCCAGCAGGGACAGGAGAAGCTCCTACAATGAGCAGTTCTTC. Translating it yields CASRDRRSSYNEQFF.